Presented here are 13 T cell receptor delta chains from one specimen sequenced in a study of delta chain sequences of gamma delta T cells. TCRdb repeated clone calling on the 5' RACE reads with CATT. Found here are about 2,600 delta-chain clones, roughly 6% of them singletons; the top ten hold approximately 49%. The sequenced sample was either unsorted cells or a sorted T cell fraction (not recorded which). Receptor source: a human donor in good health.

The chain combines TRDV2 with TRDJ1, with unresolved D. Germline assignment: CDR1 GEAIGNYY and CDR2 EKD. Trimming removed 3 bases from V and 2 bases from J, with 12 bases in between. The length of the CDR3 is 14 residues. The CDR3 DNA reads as TGTGCCTGTGACCCCCTAAGGGAGACCGATAAACTCATCTTT. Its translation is CACDPLRETDKLIF.

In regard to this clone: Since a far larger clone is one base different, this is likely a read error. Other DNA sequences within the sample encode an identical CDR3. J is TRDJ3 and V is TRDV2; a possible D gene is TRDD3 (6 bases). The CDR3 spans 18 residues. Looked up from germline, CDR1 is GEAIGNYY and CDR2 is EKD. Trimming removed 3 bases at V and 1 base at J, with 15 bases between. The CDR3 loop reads CACDPAGGPSWDTRQMFF. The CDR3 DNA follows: TGTGCCTGTGACCCGGCCGGGGGACCATCCTGGGACACCCGACAGATGTTTTTC.

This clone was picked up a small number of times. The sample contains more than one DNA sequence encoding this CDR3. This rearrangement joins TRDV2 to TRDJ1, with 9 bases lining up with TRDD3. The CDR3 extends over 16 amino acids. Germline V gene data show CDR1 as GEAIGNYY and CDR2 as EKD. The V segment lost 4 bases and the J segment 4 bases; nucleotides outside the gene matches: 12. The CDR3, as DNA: TGTGCCTGTGATTCCCTACTGGGGGACACCGGCGATAAACTCATCTTT. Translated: CACDSLLGDTGDKLIF.

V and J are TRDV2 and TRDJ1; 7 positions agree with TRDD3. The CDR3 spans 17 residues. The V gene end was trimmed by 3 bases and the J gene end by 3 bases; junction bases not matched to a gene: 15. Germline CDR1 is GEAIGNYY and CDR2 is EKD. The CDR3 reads CACDPAGGNEGADKLIF. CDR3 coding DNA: TGTGCCTGTGACCCGGCTGGGGGCAATGAGGGAGCCGATAAACTCATCTTT.

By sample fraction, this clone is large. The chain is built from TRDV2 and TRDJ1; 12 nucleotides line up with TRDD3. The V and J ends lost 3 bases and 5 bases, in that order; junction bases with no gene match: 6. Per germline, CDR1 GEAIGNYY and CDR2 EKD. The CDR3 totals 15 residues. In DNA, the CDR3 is TGTGCCTGTGACTTACTGGGGGATACTGGGGATAAACTCATCTTT. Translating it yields CACDLLGDTGDKLIF.

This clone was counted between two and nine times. CDR3 bases: TGTGCCTGTGACACCGTTCCCTTACTGGGGGATACGCTGGAAACAGCACAACTCTTCTTT. It codes for CACDTVPLLGDTLETAQLFF. This chain uses TRDV2 with TRDJ2; TRDD3 matches at 13 bases. V was clipped by 0 bases and J by 5 bases; unmatched bases: 14. Germline V gene lookup returns CDR1 GEAIGNYY and CDR2 EKD. CDR3 size: 20 residues.

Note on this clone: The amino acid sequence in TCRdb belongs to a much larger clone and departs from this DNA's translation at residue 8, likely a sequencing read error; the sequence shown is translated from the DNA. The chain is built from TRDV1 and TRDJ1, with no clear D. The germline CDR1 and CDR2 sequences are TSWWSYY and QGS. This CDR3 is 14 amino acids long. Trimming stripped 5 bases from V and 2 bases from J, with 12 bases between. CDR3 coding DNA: TGTGCTCTTGGGAACCCGGATCTTACCGATAAACTCATCTTT. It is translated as CALGNPDLTDKLIF.

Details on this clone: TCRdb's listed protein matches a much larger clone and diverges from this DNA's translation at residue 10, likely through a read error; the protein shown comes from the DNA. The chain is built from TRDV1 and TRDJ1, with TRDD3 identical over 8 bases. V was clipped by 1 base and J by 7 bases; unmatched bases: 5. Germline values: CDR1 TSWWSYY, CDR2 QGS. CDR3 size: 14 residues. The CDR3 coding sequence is TGTGCTCTTGGGGAACGGGGATACCTCGTTAAACTCATCTTT. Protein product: CALGERGYLVKLIF.

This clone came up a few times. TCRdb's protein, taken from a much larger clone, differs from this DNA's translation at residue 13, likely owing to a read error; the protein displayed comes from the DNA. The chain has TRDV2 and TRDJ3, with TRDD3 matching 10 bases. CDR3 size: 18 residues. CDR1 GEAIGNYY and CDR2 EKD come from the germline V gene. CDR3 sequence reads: CACDRLGDDSWDNRQMFF. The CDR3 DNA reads TGTGCCTGTGACAGACTGGGGGATGATTCCTGGGACAACCGACAGATGTTTTTC.

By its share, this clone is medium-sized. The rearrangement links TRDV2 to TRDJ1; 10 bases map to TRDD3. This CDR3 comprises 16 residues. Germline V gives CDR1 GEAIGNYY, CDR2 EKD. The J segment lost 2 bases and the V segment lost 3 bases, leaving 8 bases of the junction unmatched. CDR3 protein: CACDPLGDRKTDKLIF. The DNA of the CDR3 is TGTGCCTGTGACCCACTGGGGGATCGGAAAACCGATAAACTCATCTTT.

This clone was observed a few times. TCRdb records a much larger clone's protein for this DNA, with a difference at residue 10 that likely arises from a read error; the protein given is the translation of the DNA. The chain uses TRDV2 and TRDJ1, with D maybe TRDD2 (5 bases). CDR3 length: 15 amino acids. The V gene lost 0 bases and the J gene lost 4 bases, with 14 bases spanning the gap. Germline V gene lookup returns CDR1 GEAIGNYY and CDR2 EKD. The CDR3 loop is CACDTVGTYIDKLIF. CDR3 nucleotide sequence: TGTGCCTGTGACACCGTTGGGACCTACATCGATAAACTCATCTTT.

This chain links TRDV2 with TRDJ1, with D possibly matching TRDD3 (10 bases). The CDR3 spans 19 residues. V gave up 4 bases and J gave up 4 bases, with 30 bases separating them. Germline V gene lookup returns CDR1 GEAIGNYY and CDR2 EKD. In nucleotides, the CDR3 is TGTGCCTGTGATCGCCTTCCTACGCTGGGGGATAAGGAGGACGATAAACTCATCTTT. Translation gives CACDRLPTLGDKEDDKLIF.

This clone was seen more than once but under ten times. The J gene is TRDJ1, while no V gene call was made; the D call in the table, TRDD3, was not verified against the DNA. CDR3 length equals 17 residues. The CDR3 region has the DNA TGCTCTGGACTAATCTCTTGGGGGGATAAGGAGGACGATAAACTCATCTTT. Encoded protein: CSGLISWGDKEDDKLIF.